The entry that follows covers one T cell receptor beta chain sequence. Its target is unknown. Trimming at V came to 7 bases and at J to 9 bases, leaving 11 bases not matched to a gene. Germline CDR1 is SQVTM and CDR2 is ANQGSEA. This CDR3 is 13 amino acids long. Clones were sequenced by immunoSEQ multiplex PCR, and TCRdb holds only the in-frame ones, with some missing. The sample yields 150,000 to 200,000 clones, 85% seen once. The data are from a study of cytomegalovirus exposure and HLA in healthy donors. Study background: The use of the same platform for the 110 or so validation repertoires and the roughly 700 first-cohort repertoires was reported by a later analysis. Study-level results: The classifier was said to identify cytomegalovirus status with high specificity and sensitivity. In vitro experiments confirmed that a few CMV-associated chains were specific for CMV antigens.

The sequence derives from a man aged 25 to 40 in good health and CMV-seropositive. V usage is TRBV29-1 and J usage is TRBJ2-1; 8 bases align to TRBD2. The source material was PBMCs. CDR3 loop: CSGVIGGGGEQFF. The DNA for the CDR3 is TGCAGCGGGGTCATCGGGGGGGGCGGTGAGCAGTTCTTC.